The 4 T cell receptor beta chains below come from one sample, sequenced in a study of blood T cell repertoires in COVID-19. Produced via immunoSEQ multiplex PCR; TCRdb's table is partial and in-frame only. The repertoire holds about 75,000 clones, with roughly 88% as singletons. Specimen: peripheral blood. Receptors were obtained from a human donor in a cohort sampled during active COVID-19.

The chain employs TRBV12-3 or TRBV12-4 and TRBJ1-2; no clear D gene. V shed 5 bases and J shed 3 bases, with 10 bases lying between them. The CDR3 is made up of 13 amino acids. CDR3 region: CASSPDIDYGYTF. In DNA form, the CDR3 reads TGTGCCAGCAGTCCCGACATAGACTATGGCTACACCTTC.

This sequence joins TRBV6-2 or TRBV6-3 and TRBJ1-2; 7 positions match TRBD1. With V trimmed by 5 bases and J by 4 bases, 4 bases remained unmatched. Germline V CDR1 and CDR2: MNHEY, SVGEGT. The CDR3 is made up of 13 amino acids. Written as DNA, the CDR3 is TGTGCCAGCAGTGACAGGGTTGGCTATGGCTACACCTTC. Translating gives CASSDRVGYGYTF.

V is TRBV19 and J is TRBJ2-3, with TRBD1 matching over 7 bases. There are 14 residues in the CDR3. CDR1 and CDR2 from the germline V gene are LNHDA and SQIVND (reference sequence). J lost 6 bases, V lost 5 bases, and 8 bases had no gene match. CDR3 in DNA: TGTGCCAGTAGTTCACAGGGGCCCCCGGATACGCAGTATTTT. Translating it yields CASSSQGPPDTQYF.

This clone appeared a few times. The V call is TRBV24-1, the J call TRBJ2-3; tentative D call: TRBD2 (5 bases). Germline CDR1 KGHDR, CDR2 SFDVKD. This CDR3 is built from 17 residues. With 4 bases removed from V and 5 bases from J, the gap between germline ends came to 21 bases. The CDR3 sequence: CATSDPFRGKEGDTQYF. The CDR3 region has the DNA TGTGCCACCAGTGACCCTTTCCGAGGGAAAGAGGGAGATACGCAGTATTTT.